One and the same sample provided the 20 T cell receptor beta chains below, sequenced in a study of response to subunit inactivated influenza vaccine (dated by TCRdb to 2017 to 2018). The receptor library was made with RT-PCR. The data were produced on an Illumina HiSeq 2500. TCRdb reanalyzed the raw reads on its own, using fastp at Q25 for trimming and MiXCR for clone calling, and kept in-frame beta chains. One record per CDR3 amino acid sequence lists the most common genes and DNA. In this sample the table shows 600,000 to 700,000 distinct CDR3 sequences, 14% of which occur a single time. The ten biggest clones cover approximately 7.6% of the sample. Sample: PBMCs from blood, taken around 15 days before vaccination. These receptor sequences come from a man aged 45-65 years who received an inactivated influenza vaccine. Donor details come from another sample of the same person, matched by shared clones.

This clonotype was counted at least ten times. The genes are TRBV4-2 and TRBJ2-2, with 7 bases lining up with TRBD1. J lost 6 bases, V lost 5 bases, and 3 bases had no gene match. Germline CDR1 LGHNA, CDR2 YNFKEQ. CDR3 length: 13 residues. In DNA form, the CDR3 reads TGTGCCAGCAGCACCCAGGGGGCCGGGGAGCTGTTTTTT. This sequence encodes CASSTQGAGELFF.

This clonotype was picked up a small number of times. CDR3 loop: CSAKPGAENTEAFF. The CDR3 nucleotides read TGCAGTGCTAAACCAGGGGCGGAGAACACTGAAGCTTTCTTT. V usage is TRBV20-1 and J usage is TRBJ1-1, with D possibly TRBD1 on 6 matching bases. CDR1 is DFQATT, CDR2 SNEGSKA, per germline (reference sequence). Trimming took 4 bases from V and 1 from J, leaving 13 bases between them. The CDR3 sequence is 14 residues long.

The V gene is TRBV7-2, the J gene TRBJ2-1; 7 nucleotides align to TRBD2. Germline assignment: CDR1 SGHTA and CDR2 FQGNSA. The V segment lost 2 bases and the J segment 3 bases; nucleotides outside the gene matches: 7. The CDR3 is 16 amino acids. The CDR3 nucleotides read TGTGCCAGCAGCTTACTAGGCGGGAGCTTCTACAATGAGCAGTTCTTC. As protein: CASSLLGGSFYNEQFF.

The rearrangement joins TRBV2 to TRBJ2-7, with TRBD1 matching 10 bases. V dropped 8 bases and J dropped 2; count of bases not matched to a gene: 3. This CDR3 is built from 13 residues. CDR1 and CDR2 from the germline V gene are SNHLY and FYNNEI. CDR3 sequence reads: CASSGTGAYEQYF. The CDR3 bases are TGTGCCAGCTCGGGGACAGGGGCCTACGAGCAGTACTTC.

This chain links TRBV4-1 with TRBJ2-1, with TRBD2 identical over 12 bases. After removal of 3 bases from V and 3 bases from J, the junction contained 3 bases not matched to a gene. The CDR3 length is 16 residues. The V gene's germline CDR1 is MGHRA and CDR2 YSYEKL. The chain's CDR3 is CASSHLAGGHYNEQFF. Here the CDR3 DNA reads TGCGCCAGCAGCCACCTAGCGGGAGGGCACTACAATGAGCAGTTCTTC.

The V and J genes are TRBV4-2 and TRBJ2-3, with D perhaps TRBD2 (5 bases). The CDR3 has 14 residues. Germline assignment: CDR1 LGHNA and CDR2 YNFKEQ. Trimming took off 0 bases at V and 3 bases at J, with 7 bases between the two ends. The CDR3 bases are TGTGCCAGCAGCCAAGAGGCGGGTACAGATACGCAGTATTTT. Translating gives CASSQEAGTDTQYF.

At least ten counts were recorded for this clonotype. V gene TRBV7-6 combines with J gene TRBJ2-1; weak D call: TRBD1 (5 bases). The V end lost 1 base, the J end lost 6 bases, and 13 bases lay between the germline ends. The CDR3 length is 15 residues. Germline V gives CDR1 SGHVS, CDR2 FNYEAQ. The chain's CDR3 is CASSLGGRDGNEQFF. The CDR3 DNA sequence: TGTGCCAGCAGCTTAGGAGGCAGGGATGGCAATGAGCAGTTCTTC.

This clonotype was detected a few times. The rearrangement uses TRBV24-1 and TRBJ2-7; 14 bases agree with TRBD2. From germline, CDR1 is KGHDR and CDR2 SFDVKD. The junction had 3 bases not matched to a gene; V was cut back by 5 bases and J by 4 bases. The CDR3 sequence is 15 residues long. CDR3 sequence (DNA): TGTGCCACCAGTGCTGGGACTAGCGGGGGTTACGAGCAGTACTTC. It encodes CATSAGTSGGYEQYF.

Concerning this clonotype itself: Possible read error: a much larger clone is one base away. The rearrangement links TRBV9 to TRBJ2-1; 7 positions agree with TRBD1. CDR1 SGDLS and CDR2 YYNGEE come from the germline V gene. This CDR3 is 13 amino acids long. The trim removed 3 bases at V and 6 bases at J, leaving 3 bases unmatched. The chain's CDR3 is CASSAGQSNEQFF. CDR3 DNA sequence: TGTGCCAGCAGCGCGGGACAGAGCAATGAGCAGTTCTTC.

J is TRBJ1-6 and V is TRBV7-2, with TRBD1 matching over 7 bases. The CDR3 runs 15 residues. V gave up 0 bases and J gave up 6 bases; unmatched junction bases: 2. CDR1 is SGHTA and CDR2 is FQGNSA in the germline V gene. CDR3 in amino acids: CASSLAGQINSPLHF. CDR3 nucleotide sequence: TGTGCCAGCAGCTTAGCGGGACAGATTAATTCACCCCTCCACTTT.

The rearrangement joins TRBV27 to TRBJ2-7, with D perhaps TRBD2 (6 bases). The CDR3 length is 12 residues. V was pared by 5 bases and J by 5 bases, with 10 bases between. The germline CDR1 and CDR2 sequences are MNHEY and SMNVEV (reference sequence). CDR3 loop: CASSRRGNEQYF. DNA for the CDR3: TGTGCCAGCAGTCGACGGGGGAACGAGCAGTACTTC.

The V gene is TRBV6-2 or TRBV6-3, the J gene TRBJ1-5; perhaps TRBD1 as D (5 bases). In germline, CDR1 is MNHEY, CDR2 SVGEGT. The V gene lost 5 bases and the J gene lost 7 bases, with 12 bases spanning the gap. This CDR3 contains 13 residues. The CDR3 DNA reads TGTGCCAGCAGTCCCACACGGGGCCAGCCCCAGCATTTT. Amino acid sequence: CASSPTRGQPQHF.

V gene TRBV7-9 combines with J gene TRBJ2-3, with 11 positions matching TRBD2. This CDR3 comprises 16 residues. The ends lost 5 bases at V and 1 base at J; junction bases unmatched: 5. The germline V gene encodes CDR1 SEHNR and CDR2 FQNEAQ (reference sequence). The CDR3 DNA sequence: TGTGCCAGCAGCGTCAGTAGCGGGGGGGGCACAGATACGCAGTATTTT. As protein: CASSVSSGGGTDTQYF.

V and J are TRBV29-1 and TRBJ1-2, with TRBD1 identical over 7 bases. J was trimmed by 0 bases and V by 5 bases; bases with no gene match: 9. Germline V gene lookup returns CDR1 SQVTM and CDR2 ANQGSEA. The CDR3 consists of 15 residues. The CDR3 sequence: CSVNDRDATNYGYTF. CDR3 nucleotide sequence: TGCAGCGTTAATGACAGGGATGCCACTAACTATGGCTACACCTTC.

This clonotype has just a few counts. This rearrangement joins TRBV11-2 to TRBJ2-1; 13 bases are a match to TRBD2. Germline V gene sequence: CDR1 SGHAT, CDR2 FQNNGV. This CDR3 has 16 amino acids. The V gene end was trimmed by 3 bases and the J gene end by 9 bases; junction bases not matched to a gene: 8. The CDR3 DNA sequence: TGTGCCAGCAGCTTTACTAGCGGGAGGGCCAGGGGTGAGCAGTTCTTC. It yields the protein CASSFTSGRARGEQFF. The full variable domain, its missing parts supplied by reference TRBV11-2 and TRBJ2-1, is EAGVAQSPRYKIIEKRQSVAFWCNPISGHATLYWYQQILGQGPKLLIQFQNNGVVDDSQLPKDRFSAERLKGVDSTLKIQPAKLEDSAVYLCASSFTSGRARGEQFFGPGTRLTVL.

The CDR3 protein is CASSRSGTGGRTGELFF. The CDR3 DNA reads as TGTGCCAGTAGTAGAAGCGGGACAGGGGGCAGAACCGGGGAGCTGTTTTTT. This sequence joins TRBV19 and TRBJ2-2, with 12 bases fitting TRBD1. This CDR3 comprises 17 residues. The V and J ends lost 4 bases and 5 bases, in that order; junction bases with no gene match: 8. Germline V gene sequence: CDR1 LNHDA, CDR2 SQIVND (reference sequence).

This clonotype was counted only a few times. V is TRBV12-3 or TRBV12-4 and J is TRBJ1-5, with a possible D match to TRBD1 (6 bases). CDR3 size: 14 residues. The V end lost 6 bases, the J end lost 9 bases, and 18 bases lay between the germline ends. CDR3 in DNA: TGTGCCAGCAGCCAGGACTCCGGAGGGGGGCCCCAGCATTTT. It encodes CASSQDSGGGPQHF.

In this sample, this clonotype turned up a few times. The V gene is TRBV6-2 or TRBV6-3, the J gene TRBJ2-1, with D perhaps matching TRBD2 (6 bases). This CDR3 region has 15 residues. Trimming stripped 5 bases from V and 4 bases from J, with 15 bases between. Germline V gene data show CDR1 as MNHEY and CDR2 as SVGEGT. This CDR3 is CASSTARGIYNEQFF. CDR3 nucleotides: TGTGCCAGCAGTACCGCCCGGGGGATATACAATGAGCAGTTCTTC.

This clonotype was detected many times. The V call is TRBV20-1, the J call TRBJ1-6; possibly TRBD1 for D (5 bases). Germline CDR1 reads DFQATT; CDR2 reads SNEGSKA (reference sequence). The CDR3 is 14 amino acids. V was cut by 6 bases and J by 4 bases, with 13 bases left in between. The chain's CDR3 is CSARSGGYNSPLHF. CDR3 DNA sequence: TGCAGTGCCAGATCGGGGGGTTATAATTCACCCCTCCACTTT.

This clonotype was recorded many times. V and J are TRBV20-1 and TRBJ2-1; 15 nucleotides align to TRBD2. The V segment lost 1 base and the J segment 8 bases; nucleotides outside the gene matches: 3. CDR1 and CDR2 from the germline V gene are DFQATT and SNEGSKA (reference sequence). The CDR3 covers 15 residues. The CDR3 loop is CSARGTSGRVDEQFF. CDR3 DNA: TGCAGTGCTAGAGGGACTAGCGGGAGGGTCGATGAGCAGTTCTTC.